These 5 T cell receptor beta chains were all obtained from the same sample, sequenced in a study of molecular identifiers for immune sequencing clone quantification. TCRdb recomputed calls from the PCR reads with MiXCR, one row per CDR3 protein. The sample holds tens of thousands of distinct CDR3 sequences, around 21% seen once. Sequencing was carried out using naive CD8+ T cells from blood, with Jurkat cell RNA spiked in. Documented subset: FACS-sorted CD8+CD4-CCR7+CD45RA+ naive T cells. The receptors were gathered from a human donor in good health. Some libraries in this study had Jurkat cell RNA spiked in.

This clonotype occurred many times. J is TRBJ1-5 and V is TRBV28, with D perhaps TRBD1 (5 bases). The CDR3 is made up of 16 amino acids. Trimming shortened V by 3 bases and J by 0 bases, and 12 bases separated the two germline ends. Germline V gene data show CDR1 as MDHEN and CDR2 as SYDVKM. The CDR3 reads CASSLGQPYSNQPQHF. The CDR3 coding sequence is TGTGCCAGCAGTTTGGGGCAGCCTTATAGCAATCAGCCCCAGCATTTT.

The CDR3 DNA follows: TGTGCCAGCAGCCCGGGGCGGGGCACAGATACGCAGTATTTT. Its protein is CASSPGRGTDTQYF. J is TRBJ2-3 and V is TRBV7-6; D is perhaps TRBD1 or TRBD2 (5 bases each). The CDR3 is 14 residues long. Germline assignment: CDR1 SGHVS and CDR2 FNYEAQ. The V end lost 5 bases, the J end lost 1 base, and 10 bases lay between the germline ends.

In its sample, this clonotype was seen many times. The rearrangement joins TRBV14 to TRBJ1-2; 9 nucleotides agree with TRBD1. Unmatched junction bases numbered 9, after V lost 4 bases and J lost 6 bases. The CDR3 sequence is 15 residues long. Germline V CDR1 and CDR2: SGHDN, FVKESK. CDR3 region: CASSPWTGEGDGYTF. In DNA form, the CDR3 reads TGTGCCAGCAGCCCTTGGACAGGGGAGGGCGATGGCTACACCTTC.

This clonotype showed up just a few times. V usage is TRBV7-9 and J usage is TRBJ1-6; 8 bases map to TRBD1. V lost 5 bases, J lost 9 bases, and 9 bases stayed unmatched. Germline lookup yields CDR1 SEHNR and CDR2 FQNEAQ (reference sequence). The CDR3 covers 15 residues. CDR3 sequence: CASSPGQGSASPLHF. The CDR3, as DNA: TGTGCCAGCAGCCCCGGACAGGGATCTGCTTCACCCCTCCACTTT.

This clonotype was seen repeatedly, ten times or more. This chain joins TRBV7-9 and TRBJ2-5, with 8 positions matching TRBD1. This CDR3 has 15 amino acids. Trimming removed 5 bases from V and 3 bases from J; junction bases left unmatched: 8. Germline CDR1 is SEHNR and CDR2 is FQNEAQ (reference sequence). The CDR3 DNA is TGTGCCAGCAGCCGCCGGGAGACAGGGGAAGAGACCCAGTACTTC. Amino acids: CASSRRETGEETQYF.